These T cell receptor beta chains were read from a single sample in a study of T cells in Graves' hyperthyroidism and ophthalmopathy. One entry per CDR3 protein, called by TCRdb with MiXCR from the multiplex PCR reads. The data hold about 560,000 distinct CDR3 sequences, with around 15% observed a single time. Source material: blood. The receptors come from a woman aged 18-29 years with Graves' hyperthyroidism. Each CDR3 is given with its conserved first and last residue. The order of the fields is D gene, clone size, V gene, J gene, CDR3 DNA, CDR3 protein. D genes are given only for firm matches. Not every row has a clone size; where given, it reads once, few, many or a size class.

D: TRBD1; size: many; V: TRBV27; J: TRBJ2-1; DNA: TGTGCCAGCAGTCGGGGACAGGGAAGGGATGAGCAGTTCTTC; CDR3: CASSRGQGRDEQFF
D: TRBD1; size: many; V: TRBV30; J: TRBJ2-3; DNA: TGTGCCTGGAGTACCGGACAGGGCACAGATACGCAGTATTTT; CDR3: CAWSTGQGTDTQYF
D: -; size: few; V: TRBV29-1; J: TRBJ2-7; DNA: TGCAGCGCAGGGACTTCTGAGGTTGGCGAGCAGTACTTC; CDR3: CSAGTSEVGEQYF
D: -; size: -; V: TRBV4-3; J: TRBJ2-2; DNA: TGCGCCAGCAGACCAGGACAGTTGAACACCGGGGAGCTGTTTTTT; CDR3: CASRPGQLNTGELFF
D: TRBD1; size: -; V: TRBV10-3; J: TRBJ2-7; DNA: TGTGCCATCAGTCCGGGACAGGCTAGGCGGGAGCAGTACTTC; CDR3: CAISPGQARREQYF
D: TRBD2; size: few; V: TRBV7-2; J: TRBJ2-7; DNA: TGTGCCAGCAGCTTATCGAGCGGGAGGGGGTCCTACGAGCAGTACTTC; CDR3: CASSLSSGRGSYEQYF
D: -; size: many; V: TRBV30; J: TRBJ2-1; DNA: TGTGCCTGGAGTGTACGGGGGAATGAGCAGTTCTTC; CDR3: CAWSVRGNEQFF
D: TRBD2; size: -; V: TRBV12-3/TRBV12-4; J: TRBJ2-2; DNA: TGTGCCAGCAGTTCAAGCCGGCGGGGGAGGTCCACCGGGGAGCTGTTTTTT; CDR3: CASSSSRRGRSTGELFF
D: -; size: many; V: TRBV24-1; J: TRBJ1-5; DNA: TGTGCCACCAGTGATTCGGGGAATCAGCCCCAGCATTTT; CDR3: CATSDSGNQPQHF
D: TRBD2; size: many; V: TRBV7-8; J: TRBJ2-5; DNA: TGTGCCAGCAGCTCCTGGACAGAACTTCCGGGACTAGCGAGGGAGACCCAGTACTTC; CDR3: CASSSWTELPGLARETQYF
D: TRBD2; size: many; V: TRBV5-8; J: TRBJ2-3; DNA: TGTGCCAGCAGCTTCGGGACTAGCGGGGGGGCCGCGACAGATACGCAGTATTTT; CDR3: CASSFGTSGGAATDTQYF
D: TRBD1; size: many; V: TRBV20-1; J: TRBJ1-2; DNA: TGCAGTGCTTCCGACTACCTACAGGGGCACTATGGCTACACCTTC; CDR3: CSASDYLQGHYGYTF
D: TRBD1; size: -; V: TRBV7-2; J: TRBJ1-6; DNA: TGTGCCAGCAGCTTACACCCCGGGACAGGGAAGTCACCCCTCCACTTT; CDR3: CASSLHPGTGKSPLHF
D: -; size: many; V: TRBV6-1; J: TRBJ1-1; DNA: TGTGCCAGCAGTTCTCGCCCAACAGGGAACACTGAAGCTTTCTTT; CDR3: CASSSRPTGNTEAFF
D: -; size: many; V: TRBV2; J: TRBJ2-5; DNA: TGTGCCAGGGGGGCTGAGACCCAGTACTTC; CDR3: CARGAETQYF
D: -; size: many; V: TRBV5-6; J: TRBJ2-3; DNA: TGTGCCAGCAGCTTGACATACGATACGCAGTATTTT; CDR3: CASSLTYDTQYF
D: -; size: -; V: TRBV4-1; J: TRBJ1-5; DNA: TGCGCCAGCAGAGGCGTCAGCGACGGGAATCAGCCCCAGCATTTT; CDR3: CASRGVSDGNQPQHF
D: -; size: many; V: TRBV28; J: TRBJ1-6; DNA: TGTGCCAGCAGGTCTGGAAGCTCCTATAATTCACCCCTCCACTTT; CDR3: CASRSGSSYNSPLHF
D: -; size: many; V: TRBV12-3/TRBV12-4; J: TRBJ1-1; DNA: TGTGCCAGCAGATATAGGGGGAACACTGAAGCTTTCTTT; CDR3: CASRYRGNTEAFF
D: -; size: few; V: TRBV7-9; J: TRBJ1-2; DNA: TGTGCCAGCAGCTTAGGAGGGGCCACTAACTATGGCTACACCTTC; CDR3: CASSLGGATNYGYTF
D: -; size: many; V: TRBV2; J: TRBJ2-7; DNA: TGTGCCAGCAGTGTCGAAACAGGCGGACTCTACGAGCAGTACTTC; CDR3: CASSVETGGLYEQYF
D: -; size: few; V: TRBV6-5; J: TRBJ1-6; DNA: TGTGCCAGCAGTTACGGGGTCCGGGGTTCACCCCTCCACTTT; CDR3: CASSYGVRGSPLHF
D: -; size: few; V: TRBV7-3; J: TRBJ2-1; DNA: TGTGCCAGCAGCTTAAGGGGAGGAAGGGGGTATGAGCAGTTCTTC; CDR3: CASSLRGGRGYEQFF
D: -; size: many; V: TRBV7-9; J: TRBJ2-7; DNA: TGTGCCAGCAGCTTATCCGGCCCCCCCTCCTACGAGCAGTACTTC; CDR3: CASSLSGPPSYEQYF
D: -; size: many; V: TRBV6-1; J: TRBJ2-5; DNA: TGTGCCAGCAGTAACGGGGACGAGTCGGAGACCCAGTACTTC; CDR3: CASSNGDESETQYF
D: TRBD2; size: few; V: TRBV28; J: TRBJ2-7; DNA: TGTGCCAGCACCCCTTGGTGGCTAGCGGGATACGAGCAGTACTTC; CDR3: CASTPWWLAGYEQYF
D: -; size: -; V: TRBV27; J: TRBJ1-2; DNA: TGTGCCAGCAGTTTCCAGGGATTTAGGGGCTACACCTTC; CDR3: CASSFQGFRGYTF
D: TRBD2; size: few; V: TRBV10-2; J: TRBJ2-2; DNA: TGCGCCAGCAGGCAGACTAGCTCGGGCACCGGGGAGCTGTTTTTT; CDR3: CASRQTSSGTGELFF
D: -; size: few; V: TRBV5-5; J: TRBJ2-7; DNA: TGTGCCAGCAGCTTTGGGGCCAGCCAAACCTACGAGCAGTACTTC; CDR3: CASSFGASQTYEQYF
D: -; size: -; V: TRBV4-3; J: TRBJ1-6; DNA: TGCGCCAGCAGCCAAGTGGAGGATTCACCCCTCCACTTT; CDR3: CASSQVEDSPLHF
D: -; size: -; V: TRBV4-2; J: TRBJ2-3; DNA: TGTGCCAGCAGCCAAGAAAAACTTAGCACAGATACGCAGTATTTT; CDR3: CASSQEKLSTDTQYF